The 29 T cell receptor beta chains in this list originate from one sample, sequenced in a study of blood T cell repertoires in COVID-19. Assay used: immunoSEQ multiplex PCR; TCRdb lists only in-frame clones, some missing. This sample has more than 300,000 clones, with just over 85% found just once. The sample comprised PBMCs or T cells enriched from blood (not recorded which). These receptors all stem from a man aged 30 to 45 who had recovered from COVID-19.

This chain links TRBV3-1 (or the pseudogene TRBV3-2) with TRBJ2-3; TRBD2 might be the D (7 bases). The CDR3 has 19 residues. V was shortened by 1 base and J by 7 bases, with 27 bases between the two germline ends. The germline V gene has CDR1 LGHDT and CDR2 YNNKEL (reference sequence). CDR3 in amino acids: CASSQVSPLAGAPPHTQYF. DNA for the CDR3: TGTGCCAGCAGCCAAGTGTCACCTTTGGCGGGGGCTCCCCCACATACGCAGTATTTT.

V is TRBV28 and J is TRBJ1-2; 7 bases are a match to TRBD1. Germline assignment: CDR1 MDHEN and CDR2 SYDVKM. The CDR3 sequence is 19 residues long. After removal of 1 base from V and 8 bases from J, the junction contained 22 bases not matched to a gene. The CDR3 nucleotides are TGTGCCAGCAGTTTATCCGAGGTTAGGGGCGTCTGGACAGGTCGGGGCTACACCTTC. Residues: CASSLSEVRGVWTGRGYTF.

CDR3 sequence reads: CASSLEREGHEQFF. CDR3 bases: TGCGCCAGCAGCTTGGAGCGGGAGGGCCATGAGCAGTTCTTC. The chain is built from TRBV5-1 and TRBJ2-1; 10 bases align to TRBD2. The CDR3 extends over 14 amino acids. CDR1 and CDR2 (germline): SGHRS, YFSETQ. After removal of 0 bases from V and 8 bases from J, the junction contained 2 bases not matched to a gene.

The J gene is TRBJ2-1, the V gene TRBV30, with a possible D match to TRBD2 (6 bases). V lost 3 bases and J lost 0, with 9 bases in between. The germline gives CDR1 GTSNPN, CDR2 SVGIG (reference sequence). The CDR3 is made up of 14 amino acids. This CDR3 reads CAWRGLSSYNEQFF. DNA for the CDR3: TGTGCCTGGAGGGGACTTAGCTCCTACAATGAGCAGTTCTTC.

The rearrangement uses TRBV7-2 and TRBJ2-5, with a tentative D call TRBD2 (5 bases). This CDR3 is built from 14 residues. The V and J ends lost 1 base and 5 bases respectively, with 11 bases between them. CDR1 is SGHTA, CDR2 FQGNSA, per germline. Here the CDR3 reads CASSLVGAGETQYF. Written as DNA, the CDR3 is TGTGCCAGCAGCTTAGTTGGTGCGGGTGAGACCCAGTACTTC.

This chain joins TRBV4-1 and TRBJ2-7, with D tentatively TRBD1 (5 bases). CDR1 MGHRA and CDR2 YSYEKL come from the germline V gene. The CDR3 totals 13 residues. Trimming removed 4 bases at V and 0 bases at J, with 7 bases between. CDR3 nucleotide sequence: TGCGCCAGCAGCCTAGACAGCTCCTACGAGCAGTACTTC. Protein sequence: CASSLDSSYEQYF.

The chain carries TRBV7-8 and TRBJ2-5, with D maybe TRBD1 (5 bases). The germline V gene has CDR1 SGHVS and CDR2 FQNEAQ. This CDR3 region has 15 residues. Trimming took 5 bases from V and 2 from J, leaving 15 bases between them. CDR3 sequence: CASSATRVTQETQYF. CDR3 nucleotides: TGTGCCAGCAGCGCCACCAGGGTGACGCAAGAGACCCAGTACTTC.

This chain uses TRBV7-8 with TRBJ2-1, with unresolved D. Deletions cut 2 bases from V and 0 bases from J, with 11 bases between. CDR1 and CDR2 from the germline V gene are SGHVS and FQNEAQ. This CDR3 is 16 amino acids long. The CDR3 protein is CASSLTAISSYNEQFF. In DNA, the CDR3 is TGTGCCAGCAGCTTAACAGCTATCAGCTCCTACAATGAGCAGTTCTTC. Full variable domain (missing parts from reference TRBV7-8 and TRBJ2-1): GAGVSQSPRYKVAKRGQDVALRCDPISGHVSLFWYQQALGQGPEFLTYFQNEAQLDKSGLPSDRFFAERPEGSVSTLKIQRTQQEDSAVYLCASSLTAISSYNEQFFGPGTRLTVL.

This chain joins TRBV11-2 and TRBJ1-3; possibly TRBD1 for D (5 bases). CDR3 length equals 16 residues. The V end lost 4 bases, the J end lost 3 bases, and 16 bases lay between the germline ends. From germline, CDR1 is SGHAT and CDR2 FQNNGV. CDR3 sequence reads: CASSSFNMGLGNTIYF. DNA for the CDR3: TGTGCCAGCAGCTCGTTTAATATGGGGCTTGGAAACACCATATATTTT.

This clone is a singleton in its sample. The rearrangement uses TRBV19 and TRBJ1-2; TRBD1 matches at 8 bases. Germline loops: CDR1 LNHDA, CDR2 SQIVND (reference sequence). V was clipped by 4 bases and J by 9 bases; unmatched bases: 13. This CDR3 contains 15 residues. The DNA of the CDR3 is TGTGCCAGTAGTAGGGGCCAGGGGGCCGCATTGAGCTACACCTTC. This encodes CASSRGQGAALSYTF.

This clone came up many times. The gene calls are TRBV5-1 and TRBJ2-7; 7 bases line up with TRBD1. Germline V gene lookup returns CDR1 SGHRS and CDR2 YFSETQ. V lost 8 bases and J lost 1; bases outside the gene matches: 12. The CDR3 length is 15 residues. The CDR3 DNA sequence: TGCGCCAGTAGTCAGACGACAGGGCAGTCCTACGAGCAGTACTTC. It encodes CASSQTTGQSYEQYF.

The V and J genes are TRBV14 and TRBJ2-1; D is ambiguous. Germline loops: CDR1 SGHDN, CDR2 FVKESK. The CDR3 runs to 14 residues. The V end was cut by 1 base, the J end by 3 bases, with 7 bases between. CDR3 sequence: CASSQAASYNEQFF. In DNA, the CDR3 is TGTGCCAGCAGCCAAGCGGCTAGCTACAATGAGCAGTTCTTC. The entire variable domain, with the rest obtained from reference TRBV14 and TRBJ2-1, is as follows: EAGVTQFPSHSVIEKGQTVTLRCDPISGHDNLYWYRRVMGKEIKFLLHFVKESKQDESGMPNNRFLAERTGGTYSTLKVQPAELEDSGVYFCASSQAASYNEQFFGPGTRLTVL.

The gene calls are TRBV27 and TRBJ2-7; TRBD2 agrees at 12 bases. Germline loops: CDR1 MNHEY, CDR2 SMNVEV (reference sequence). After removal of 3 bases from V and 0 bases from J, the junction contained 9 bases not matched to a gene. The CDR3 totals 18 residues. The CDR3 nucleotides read TGTGCCAGCAGTTTTAGACTAGCGGGGGCCACACCCTCCTACGAGCAGTACTTC. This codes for CASSFRLAGATPSYEQYF.

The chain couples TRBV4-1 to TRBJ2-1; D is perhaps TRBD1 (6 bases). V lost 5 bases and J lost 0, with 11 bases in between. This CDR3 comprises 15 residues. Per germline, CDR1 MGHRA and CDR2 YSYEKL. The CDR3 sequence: CASSAQGSSYNEQFF. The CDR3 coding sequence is TGCGCCAGCAGCGCACAGGGAAGCTCCTACAATGAGCAGTTCTTC.

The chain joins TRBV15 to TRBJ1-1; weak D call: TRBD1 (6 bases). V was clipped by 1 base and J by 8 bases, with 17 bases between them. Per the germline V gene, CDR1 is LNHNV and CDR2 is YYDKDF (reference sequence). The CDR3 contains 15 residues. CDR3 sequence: CATSRGPPQGSEAFF. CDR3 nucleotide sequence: TGTGCCACCAGCAGAGGACCGCCCCAGGGGTCCGAAGCTTTCTTT.

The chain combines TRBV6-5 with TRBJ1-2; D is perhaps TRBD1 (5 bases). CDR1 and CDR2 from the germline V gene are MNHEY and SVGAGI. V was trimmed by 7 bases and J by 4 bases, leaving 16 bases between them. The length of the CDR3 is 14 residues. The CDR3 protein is CASTRVDSAYGYTF. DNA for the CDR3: TGTGCCAGCACTCGGGTTGACAGCGCCTATGGCTACACCTTC.

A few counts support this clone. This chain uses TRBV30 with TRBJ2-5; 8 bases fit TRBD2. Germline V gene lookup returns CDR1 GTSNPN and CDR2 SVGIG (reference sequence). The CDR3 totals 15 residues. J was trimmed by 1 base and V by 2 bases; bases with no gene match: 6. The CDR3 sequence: CAWSPSSGAQETQYF. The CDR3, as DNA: TGTGCCTGGAGTCCTAGTAGCGGGGCCCAAGAGACCCAGTACTTC.

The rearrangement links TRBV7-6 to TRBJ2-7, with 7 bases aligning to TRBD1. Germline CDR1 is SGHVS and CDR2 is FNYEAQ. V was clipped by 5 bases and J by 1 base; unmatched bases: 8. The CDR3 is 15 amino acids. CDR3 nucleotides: TGTGCCAGCAGCCCCGAGGCAGGGGGATCCTACGAGCAGTACTTC. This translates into CASSPEAGGSYEQYF.

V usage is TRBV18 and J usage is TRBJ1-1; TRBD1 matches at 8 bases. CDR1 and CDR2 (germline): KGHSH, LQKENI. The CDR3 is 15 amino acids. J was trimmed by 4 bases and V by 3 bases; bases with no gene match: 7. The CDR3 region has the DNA TGTGCCAGCTCACCGGTTGACAGGGGTGGCACTGAAGCTTTCTTT. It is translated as CASSPVDRGGTEAFF.

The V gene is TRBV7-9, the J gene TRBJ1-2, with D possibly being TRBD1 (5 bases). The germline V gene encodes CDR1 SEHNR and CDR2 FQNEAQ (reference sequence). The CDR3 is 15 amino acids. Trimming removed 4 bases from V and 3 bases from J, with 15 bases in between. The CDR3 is CASSSTTGLDYGYTF. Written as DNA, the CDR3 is TGTGCCAGCAGCTCGACCACAGGTTTGGACTATGGCTACACCTTC.

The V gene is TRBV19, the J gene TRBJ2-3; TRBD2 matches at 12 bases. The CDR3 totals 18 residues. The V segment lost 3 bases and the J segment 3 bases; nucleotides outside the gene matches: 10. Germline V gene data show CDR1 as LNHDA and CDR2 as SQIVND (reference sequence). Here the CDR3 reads CASSIRRLAGGGTDTQYF. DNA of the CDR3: TGTGCCAGTAGTATCCGCCGCCTAGCGGGAGGGGGTACAGATACGCAGTATTTT.

The CDR3: CASSEALAGLSTDTQYF. Here the CDR3 DNA reads TGTGCCAGCAGTGAAGCGCTAGCGGGGCTGAGCACAGATACGCAGTATTTT. V gene TRBV6-1 combines with J gene TRBJ2-3, with 9 bases identical to TRBD2. V lost 0 bases and J lost 0; bases outside the gene matches: 4. The germline CDR1 and CDR2 sequences are MNHNS and SASEGT. The CDR3 is 17 residues long.

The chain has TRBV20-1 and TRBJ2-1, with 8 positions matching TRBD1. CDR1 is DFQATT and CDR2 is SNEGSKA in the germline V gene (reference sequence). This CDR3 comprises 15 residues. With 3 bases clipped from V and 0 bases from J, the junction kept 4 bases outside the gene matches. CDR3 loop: CSASTGGSSYNEQFF. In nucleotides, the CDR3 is TGCAGTGCTAGTACAGGGGGTAGCTCCTACAATGAGCAGTTCTTC.

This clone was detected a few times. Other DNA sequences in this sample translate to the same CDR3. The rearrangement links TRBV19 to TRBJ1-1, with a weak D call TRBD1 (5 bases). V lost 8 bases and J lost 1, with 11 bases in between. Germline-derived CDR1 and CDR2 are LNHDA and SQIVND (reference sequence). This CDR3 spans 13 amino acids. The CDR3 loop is CASSPQGNTEAFF. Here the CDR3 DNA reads TGTGCCAGTTCACCCCAGGGGAACACTGAAGCTTTCTTT.

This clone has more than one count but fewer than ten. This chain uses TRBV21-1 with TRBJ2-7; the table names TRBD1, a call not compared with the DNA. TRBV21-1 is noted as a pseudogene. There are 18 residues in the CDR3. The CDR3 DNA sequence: TGTGCCAGCAGCAAAGATGGGTTCCGGGACAGCTATACCTACGAGCAGTACTTC. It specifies CASSKDGFRDSYTYEQYF.

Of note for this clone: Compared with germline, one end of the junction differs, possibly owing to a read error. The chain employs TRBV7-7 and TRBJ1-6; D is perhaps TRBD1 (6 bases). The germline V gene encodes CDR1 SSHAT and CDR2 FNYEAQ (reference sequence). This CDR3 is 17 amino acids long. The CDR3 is CASSLGSPGARRSPLHF. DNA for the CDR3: TGTGCTAGCAGCTTAGGTTCCCCAGGGGCGCGGAGGTCACCCCTCCACTTT. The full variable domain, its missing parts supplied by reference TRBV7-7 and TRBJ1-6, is GAGVSQSPRYKVTKRGQDVTLRCDPISSHATLYWYQQALGQGPEFLTYFNYEAQPDKSGLPSDRFSAERPEGSISTLTIQRTEQRDSAMYRCASSLGSPGARRSPLHFGNGTRLTVT.

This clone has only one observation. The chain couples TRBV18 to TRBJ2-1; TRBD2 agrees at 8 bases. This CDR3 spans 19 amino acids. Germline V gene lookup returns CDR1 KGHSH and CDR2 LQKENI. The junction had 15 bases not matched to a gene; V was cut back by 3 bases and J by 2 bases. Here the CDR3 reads CASSPQNSGAAGTYNEQFF. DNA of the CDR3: TGTGCCAGCTCACCCCAAAATAGCGGGGCCGCCGGTACCTACAATGAGCAGTTCTTC.

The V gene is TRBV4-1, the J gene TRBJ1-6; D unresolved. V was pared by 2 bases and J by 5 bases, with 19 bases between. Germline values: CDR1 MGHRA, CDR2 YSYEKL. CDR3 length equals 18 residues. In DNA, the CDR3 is TGCGCCAGCAGCCAACCCATCCGGGTGCGTGGTAATAATTCACCCCTCCACTTT. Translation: CASSQPIRVRGNNSPLHF.

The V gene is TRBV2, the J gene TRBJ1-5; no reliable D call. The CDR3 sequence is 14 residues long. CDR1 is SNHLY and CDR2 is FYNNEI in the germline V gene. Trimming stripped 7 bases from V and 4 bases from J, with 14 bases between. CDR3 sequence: CASNPGARNQPQHF. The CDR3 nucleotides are TGTGCCAGCAATCCCGGAGCCCGGAATCAGCCCCAGCATTTT. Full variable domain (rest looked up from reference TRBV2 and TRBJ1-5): EPEVTQTPSHQVTQMGQEVILRCVPISNHLYFYWYRQILGQKVEFLVSFYNNEISEKSEIFDDQFSVERPDGSNFTLKIRSTKLEDSAMYFCASNPGARNQPQHFGDGTRLSIL.